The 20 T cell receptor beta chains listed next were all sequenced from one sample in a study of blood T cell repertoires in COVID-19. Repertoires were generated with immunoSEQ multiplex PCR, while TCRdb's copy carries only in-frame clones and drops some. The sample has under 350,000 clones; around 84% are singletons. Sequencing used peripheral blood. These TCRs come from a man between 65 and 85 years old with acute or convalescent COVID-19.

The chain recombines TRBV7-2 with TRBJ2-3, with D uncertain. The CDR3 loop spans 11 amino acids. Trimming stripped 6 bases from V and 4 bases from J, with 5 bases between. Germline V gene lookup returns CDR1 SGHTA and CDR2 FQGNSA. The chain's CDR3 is CASRFADTQYF. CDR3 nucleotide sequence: TGTGCCAGCAGATTCGCAGATACGCAGTATTTT.

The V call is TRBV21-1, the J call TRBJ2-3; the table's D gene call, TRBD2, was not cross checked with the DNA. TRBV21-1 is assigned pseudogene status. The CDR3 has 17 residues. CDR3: CASSKDKTSGFTDTQYF. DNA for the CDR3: TGTGCCAGCAGCAAAGATAAAACTAGCGGGTTCACAGATACGCAGTATTTT.

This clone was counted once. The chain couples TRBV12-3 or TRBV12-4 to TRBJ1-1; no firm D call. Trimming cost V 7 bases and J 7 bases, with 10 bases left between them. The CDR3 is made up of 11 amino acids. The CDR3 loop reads CASTSYIEAFF. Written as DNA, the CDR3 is TGTGCCAGCACCTCGTACATTGAAGCTTTCTTT.

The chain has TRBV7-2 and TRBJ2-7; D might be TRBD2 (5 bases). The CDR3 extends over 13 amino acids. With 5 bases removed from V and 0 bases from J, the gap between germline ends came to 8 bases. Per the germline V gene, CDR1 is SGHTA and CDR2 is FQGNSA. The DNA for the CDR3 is TGTGCCAGCAGCATGGGAGTCTCCTACGAGCAGTACTTC. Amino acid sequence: CASSMGVSYEQYF.

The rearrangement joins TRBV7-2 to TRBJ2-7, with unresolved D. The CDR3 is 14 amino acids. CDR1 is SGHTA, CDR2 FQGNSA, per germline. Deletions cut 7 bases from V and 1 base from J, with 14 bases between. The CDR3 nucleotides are TGTGCCAGCACCCAAATTCCGGGTTCCTACGAGCAGTACTTC. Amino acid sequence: CASTQIPGSYEQYF.

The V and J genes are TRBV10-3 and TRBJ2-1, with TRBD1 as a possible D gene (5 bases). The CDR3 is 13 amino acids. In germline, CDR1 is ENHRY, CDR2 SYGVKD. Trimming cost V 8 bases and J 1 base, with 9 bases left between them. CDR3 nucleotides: TGTGCCATCGCACCAGGGTCCTACAATGAGCAGTTCTTC. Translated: CAIAPGSYNEQFF.

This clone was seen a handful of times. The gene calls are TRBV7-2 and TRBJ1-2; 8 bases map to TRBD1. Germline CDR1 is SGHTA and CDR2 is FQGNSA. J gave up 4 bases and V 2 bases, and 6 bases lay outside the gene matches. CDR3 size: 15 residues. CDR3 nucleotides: TGTGCCAGCAGCTTATCCAGGGGGCAAAGCTATGGCTACACCTTC. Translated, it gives CASSLSRGQSYGYTF.

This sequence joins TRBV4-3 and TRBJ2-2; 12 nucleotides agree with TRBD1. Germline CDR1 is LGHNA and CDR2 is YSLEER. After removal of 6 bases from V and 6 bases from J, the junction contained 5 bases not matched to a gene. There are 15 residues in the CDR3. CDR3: CASSGGTGGSGELFF. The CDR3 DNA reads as TGCGCCAGCAGTGGTGGGACAGGGGGCTCCGGGGAGCTGTTTTTT.

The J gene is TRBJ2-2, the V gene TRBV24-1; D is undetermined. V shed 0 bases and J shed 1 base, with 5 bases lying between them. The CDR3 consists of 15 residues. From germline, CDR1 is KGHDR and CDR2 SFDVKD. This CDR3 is CATSDLIRNTGELFF. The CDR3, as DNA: TGTGCCACCAGTGATTTGATTAGGAACACCGGGGAGCTGTTTTTT.

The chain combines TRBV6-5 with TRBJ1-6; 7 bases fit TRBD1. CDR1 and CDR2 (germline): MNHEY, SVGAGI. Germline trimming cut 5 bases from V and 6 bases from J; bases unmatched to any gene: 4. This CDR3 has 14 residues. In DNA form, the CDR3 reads TGTGCCAGCAGTCAACAGGGGATTAATTCACCCCTCCACTTT. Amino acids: CASSQQGINSPLHF.

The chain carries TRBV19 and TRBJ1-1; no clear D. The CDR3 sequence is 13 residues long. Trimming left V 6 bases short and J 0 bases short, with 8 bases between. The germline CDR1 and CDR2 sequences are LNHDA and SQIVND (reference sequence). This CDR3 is CASSLNMNTEAFF. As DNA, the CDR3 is TGTGCCAGTAGCTTAAATATGAACACTGAAGCTTTCTTT.

CDR3 coding DNA: TGTGCCAGCAGCGAACAGGGATCCGATCAGCCCCAGCATTTT. Amino acids: CASSEQGSDQPQHF. This chain uses TRBV9 with TRBJ1-5; a possible D gene is TRBD1 (6 bases). The CDR3 has 14 residues. V lost 3 bases and J 5 bases, leaving 12 bases between the germline ends. Looked up from germline, CDR1 is SGDLS and CDR2 is YYNGEE.

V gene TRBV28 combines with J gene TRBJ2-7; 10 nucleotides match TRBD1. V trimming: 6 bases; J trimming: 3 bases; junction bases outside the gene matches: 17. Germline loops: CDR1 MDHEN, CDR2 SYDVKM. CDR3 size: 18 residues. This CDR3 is CASSTHRSRDRGLYEQYF. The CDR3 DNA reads TGTGCCAGCAGCACTCACCGTTCCCGGGACAGGGGACTCTACGAGCAGTACTTC.

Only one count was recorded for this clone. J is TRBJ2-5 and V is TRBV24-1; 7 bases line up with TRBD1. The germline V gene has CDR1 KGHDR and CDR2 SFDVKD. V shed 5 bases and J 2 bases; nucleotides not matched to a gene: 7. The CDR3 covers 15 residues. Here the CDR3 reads CATSVNRGDQETQYF. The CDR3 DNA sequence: TGTGCCACCAGTGTAAACAGGGGTGATCAAGAGACCCAGTACTTC.

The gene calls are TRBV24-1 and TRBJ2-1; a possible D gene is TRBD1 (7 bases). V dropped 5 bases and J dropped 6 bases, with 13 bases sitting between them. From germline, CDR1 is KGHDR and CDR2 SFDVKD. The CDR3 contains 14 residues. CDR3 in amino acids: CATSAGGPLNEQFF. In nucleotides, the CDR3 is TGTGCCACCAGTGCAGGGGGGCCTCTCAATGAGCAGTTCTTC.

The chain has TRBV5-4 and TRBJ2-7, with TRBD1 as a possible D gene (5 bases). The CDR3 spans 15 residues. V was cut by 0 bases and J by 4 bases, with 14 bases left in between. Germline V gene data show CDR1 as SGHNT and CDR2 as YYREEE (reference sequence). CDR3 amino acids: CASSLAGQGFYEQYF. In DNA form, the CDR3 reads TGTGCCAGCAGCTTGGCGGGCCAGGGATTTTACGAGCAGTACTTC.

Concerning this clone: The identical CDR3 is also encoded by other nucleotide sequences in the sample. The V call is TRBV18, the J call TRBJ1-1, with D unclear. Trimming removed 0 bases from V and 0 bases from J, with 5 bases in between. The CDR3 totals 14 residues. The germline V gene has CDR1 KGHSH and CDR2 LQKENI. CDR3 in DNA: TGTGCCAGCTCACCACCGTCAGTGAACACTGAAGCTTTCTTT. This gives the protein CASSPPSVNTEAFF. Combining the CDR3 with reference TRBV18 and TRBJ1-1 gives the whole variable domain NAGVMQNPRHLVRRRGQEARLRCSPMKGHSHVYWYRQLPEEGLKFMVYLQKENIIDESGMPKERFSAEFPKEGPSILRIQQVVRGDSAAYFCASSPPSVNTEAFFGQGTRLTVV.

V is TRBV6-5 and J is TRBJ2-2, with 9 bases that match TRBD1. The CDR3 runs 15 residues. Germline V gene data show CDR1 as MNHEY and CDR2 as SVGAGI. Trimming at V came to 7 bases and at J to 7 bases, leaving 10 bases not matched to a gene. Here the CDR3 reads CASTRDRVRDGELFF. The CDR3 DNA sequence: TGTGCCAGCACCCGGGACAGGGTGAGGGACGGGGAGCTGTTTTTT.

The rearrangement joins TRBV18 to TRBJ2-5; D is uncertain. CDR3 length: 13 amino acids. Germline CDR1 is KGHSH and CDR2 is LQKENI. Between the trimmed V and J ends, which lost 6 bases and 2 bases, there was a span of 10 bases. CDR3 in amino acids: CASSLTQQETQYF. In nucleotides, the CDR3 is TGTGCCAGCTCGCTGACACAGCAAGAGACCCAGTACTTC.

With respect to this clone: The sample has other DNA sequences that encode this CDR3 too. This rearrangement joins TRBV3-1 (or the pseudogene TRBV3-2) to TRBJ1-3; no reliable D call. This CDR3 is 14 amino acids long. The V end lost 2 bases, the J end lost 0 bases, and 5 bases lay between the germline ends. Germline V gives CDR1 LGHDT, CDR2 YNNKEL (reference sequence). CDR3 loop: CASSQMSSGNTIYF. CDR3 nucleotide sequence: TGTGCCAGCAGCCAAATGAGCTCTGGAAACACCATATATTTT.